The 28 T cell receptor beta chains listed next were all sequenced from one sample in a study of cytomegalovirus exposure and HLA in healthy donors. Researchers ran the PCR with 60 Vbeta and 13 Jbeta primers. This table comes from immunoSEQ multiplex PCR, and its TCRdb copy is limited to in-frame clones, with some not included. The sample comprises 60,000 or so clones, approximately 85% of which are singletons, and about 10% rests with the top ten. Sequencing input: PBMCs. The source of these receptors is a female donor in good health and CMV-seronegative.

The chain couples TRBV5-5 to TRBJ1-2, with a possible D match to TRBD1 (5 bases). The V end was cut by 4 bases, the J end by 0 bases, with 13 bases between. The CDR3 contains 15 residues. Germline V gene lookup returns CDR1 SGHKS and CDR2 YYEKEE (reference sequence). The chain's CDR3 is CASSTFQGPNYGYTF. The CDR3 nucleotides read TGTGCCAGCAGCACCTTCCAGGGCCCTAACTATGGCTACACCTTC. The variable domain in full, with the rest retrieved from reference TRBV5-5 and TRBJ1-2, is DAGVTQSPTHLIKTRGQQVTLRCSPISGHKSVSWYQQVLGQGPQFIFQYYEKEERGRGNFPDRFSARQFPNYSSELNVNALLLGDSALYLCASSTFQGPNYGYTFGSGTRLTVV.

This chain joins TRBV5-4 and TRBJ2-7; tentative D call: TRBD1 (6 bases). Germline V gene lookup returns CDR1 SGHNT and CDR2 YYREEE (reference sequence). The CDR3 extends over 15 amino acids. With 0 bases removed from V and 2 bases from J, the gap between germline ends came to 12 bases. This chain's CDR3 is CASSLEAGVTYEQYF. CDR3 coding DNA: TGTGCCAGCAGCTTGGAGGCAGGGGTCACCTACGAGCAGTACTTC.

The chain recombines TRBV6-5 with TRBJ1-1, with D hard to call. The V end was cut by 0 bases, the J end by 0 bases, with 5 bases between. This CDR3 comprises 14 residues. Germline CDR1 MNHEY, CDR2 SVGAGI. The CDR3 bases are TGTGCCAGCAGTTACTCGAACATGAACACTGAAGCTTTCTTT. It specifies CASSYSNMNTEAFF.

This clone was seen a single time. The rearrangement links TRBV27 to TRBJ1-2; 7 nucleotides align to TRBD1. The CDR3 consists of 14 residues. Germline lookup yields CDR1 MNHEY and CDR2 SMNVEV (reference sequence). V dropped 5 bases and J dropped 8; count of bases not matched to a gene: 11. The CDR3 loop is CASSRDSRREGYTF. DNA for the CDR3: TGTGCCAGCAGTAGGGACAGCCGCCGTGAGGGCTACACCTTC.

The chain couples TRBV4-2 to TRBJ2-5; 10 nucleotides agree with TRBD2. Germline V CDR1 and CDR2: LGHNA, YNFKEQ. With V trimmed by 2 bases and J by 5 bases, 5 bases remained unmatched. CDR3 length: 15 residues. In DNA, the CDR3 is TGTGCCAGCAGCCAAACTGAAGCGGGGGGGGAGACCCAGTACTTC. It codes for CASSQTEAGGETQYF.

The chain carries TRBV11-1 and TRBJ1-2; TRBD1 matches at 11 bases. J gave up 7 bases and V 0 bases, and 7 bases lay outside the gene matches. Germline V gene lookup returns CDR1 SGHAT and CDR2 FQDESV (reference sequence). The CDR3 is made up of 16 amino acids. CDR3 sequence: CASSLAPGQGESGYTF. The CDR3 nucleotides read TGTGCCAGCAGCTTAGCCCCGGGACAGGGGGAATCTGGCTACACCTTC.

The CDR3, as DNA: TGTGCCAGCAGCAAACAGGGGGCAGAGCAGTACTTC. It yields the protein CASSKQGAEQYF. The chain combines TRBV7-8 with TRBJ2-7; 9 bases map to TRBD1. This CDR3 is 12 amino acids long. With 5 bases clipped from V and 7 bases from J, the junction kept 3 bases outside the gene matches. CDR1 is SGHVS, CDR2 FQNEAQ, per germline.

V and J are TRBV29-1 and TRBJ2-1; D possibly corresponds to TRBD2 (9 bases). Trimming shortened V by 5 bases and J by 4 bases, and 18 bases separated the two germline ends. The CDR3 consists of 15 residues. From germline, CDR1 is SQVTM and CDR2 ANQGSEA. CDR3 coding DNA: TGCAGCGTTTATCTAGCGGGACAGGAATACAATGAGCAGTTCTTC. Its protein product is CSVYLAGQEYNEQFF.

V is TRBV7-6 and J is TRBJ1-5; 7 nucleotides align to TRBD1. V gave up 0 bases and J gave up 4 bases; unmatched junction bases: 3. The CDR3 runs 15 residues. CDR1 and CDR2 (germline): SGHVS, FNYEAQ. The CDR3 DNA follows: TGTGCCAGCAGCTTAGCGACAGGGTTTAATCAGCCCCAGCATTTT. Translating it yields CASSLATGFNQPQHF.

The chain joins TRBV4-1 to TRBJ1-1; D not resolved. Trimming removed 3 bases from V and 1 base from J, with 9 bases in between. The germline gives CDR1 MGHRA, CDR2 YSYEKL. The CDR3 contains 14 residues. CDR3 bases: TGCGCCAGCAGCCACCGATTCGGGAACACTGAAGCTTTCTTT. Translated: CASSHRFGNTEAFF.

The chain is built from TRBV9 and TRBJ2-5, with 12 bases that match TRBD2. The length of the CDR3 is 17 residues. Germline CDR1 reads SGDLS; CDR2 reads YYNGEE. V lost 0 bases, J lost 5 bases, and 8 bases stayed unmatched. This CDR3 reads CASSVGASGRAEETQYF. CDR3 DNA: TGTGCCAGCAGCGTAGGTGCTAGCGGGAGGGCCGAGGAGACCCAGTACTTC.

The chain uses TRBV4-3 and TRBJ2-7; D unresolved. This CDR3 contains 12 residues. Looked up from germline, CDR1 is LGHNA and CDR2 is YSLEER. Deletions cut 3 bases from V and 10 bases from J, with 13 bases between. The CDR3 nucleotides read TGCGCCAGCAGCCACGGAGACGGTCCCCAGTACTTC. Protein product: CASSHGDGPQYF.

J is TRBJ2-7 and V is TRBV7-2; 7 nucleotides align to TRBD2. V shed 5 bases, J shed 3 bases, and the junction held 13 bases outside the gene matches. Germline V gene sequence: CDR1 SGHTA, CDR2 FQGNSA. The CDR3 extends over 16 amino acids. The CDR3 DNA follows: TGTGCCAGCAGCCCTAGGAGGGGACTACAGCACTACGAGCAGTACTTC. Translation: CASSPRRGLQHYEQYF.

The chain recombines TRBV6-4 with TRBJ1-5; D not resolved. Germline lookup yields CDR1 MRHNA and CDR2 SNTAGT. This CDR3 is 15 amino acids long. V lost 6 bases, J lost 4 bases, and 16 bases lay in between. CDR3 sequence (DNA): TGTGCCAGCAGAGAAAACCGAGGTCATAATCAGCCCCAGCATTTT. Its translation: CASRENRGHNQPQHF.

J is TRBJ2-2 and V is TRBV2, with 8 bases matching TRBD1. V gave up 5 bases and J gave up 5 bases; unmatched junction bases: 10. This CDR3 comprises 16 residues. Looked up from germline, CDR1 is SNHLY and CDR2 is FYNNEI. The CDR3 reads CASSFSQGARTGELFF. CDR3 coding DNA: TGTGCCAGCAGTTTCAGCCAGGGGGCAAGAACCGGGGAGCTGTTTTTT.

V and J are TRBV2 and TRBJ2-5, with TRBD2 identical over 8 bases. V was clipped by 5 bases and J by 5 bases; unmatched bases: 7. The CDR3 covers 14 residues. Per germline, CDR1 SNHLY and CDR2 FYNNEI. CDR3 in amino acids: CASSSAGAGETQYF. CDR3 DNA sequence: TGTGCCAGCAGTTCAGCGGGGGCGGGGGAGACCCAGTACTTC.

Notes on this clone: Other DNA sequences from this sample encode an identical CDR3 as well. The V and J genes are TRBV6-5 and TRBJ2-7; D is perhaps TRBD1 (6 bases). The CDR3 loop spans 14 amino acids. The ends were cut back, 5 bases at V and 0 bases at J, with 11 bases in the middle. The germline V gene encodes CDR1 MNHEY and CDR2 SVGAGI. The DNA for the CDR3 is TGTGCCAGCAGTCGGACAGCGAGCTCCTACGAGCAGTACTTC. Translation: CASSRTASSYEQYF.

In this sample, this clone turned up once. The chain joins TRBV7-9 to TRBJ1-2; D is undetermined. Trimming removed 1 base at V and 4 bases at J, with 4 bases between. The CDR3 has 12 residues. The germline CDR1 and CDR2 sequences are SEHNR and FQNEAQ (reference sequence). CDR3 region: CASSLDGYGYTF. CDR3 sequence (DNA): TGTGCCAGCAGCTTAGACGGCTATGGCTACACCTTC.

The chain couples TRBV9 to TRBJ2-3, with a weak D call TRBD2 (6 bases). The length of the CDR3 is 16 residues. V dropped 3 bases and J dropped 2 bases, with 16 bases sitting between them. CDR1 and CDR2 (germline): SGDLS, YYNGEE. CDR3 coding DNA: TGTGCCAGCAGCGAAGAGGTGGGGGGTCTCACAGATACGCAGTATTTT. Translation gives CASSEEVGGLTDTQYF. Full variable domain (remainder filled in from reference TRBV9 and TRBJ2-3): DSGVTQTPKHLITATGQRVTLRCSPRSGDLSVYWYQQSLDQGLQFLIQYYNGEERAKGNILERFSAQQFPDLHSELNLSSLELGDSALYFCASSEEVGGLTDTQYFGPGTRLTVL.

The rearrangement uses TRBV7-9 and TRBJ1-4; D possibly corresponds to TRBD1 (6 bases). The V gene lost 1 base and the J gene lost 6 bases, with 18 bases spanning the gap. Germline lookup yields CDR1 SEHNR and CDR2 FQNEAQ (reference sequence). The CDR3 spans 17 residues. The CDR3 DNA reads as TGTGCCAGCAGCTTAGGTGTGACAGGAACTTCGGATGAAAAACTGTTTTTT. Encoded protein: CASSLGVTGTSDEKLFF.

As to this clone: Relative to the germline gene, one junction end is altered; a read error may explain this. This chain links TRBV6-6 with TRBJ2-1, with D perhaps matching TRBD2 (6 bases). Germline V gives CDR1 MNHNY, CDR2 SVGAGI (reference sequence). The CDR3 extends over 14 amino acids. The CDR3 nucleotides are TGTGCCAGCAGTCGACGGGACTCCTTCAATGAGCAGTTCTTC. This sequence encodes CASSRRDSFNEQFF.

This chain uses TRBV5-1 with TRBJ2-1; 7 nucleotides match TRBD1. Germline V gives CDR1 SGHRS, CDR2 YFSETQ. The length of the CDR3 is 14 residues. V was clipped by 4 bases and J by 6 bases; unmatched bases: 7. CDR3 region: CASSSGTVGNEQFF. The CDR3 region has the DNA TGCGCCAGCAGCAGTGGGACAGTGGGCAATGAGCAGTTCTTC.

The chain uses TRBV4-3 and TRBJ2-7; no clear D gene. V shed 0 bases and J shed 3 bases, with 12 bases lying between them. This CDR3 contains 15 residues. The germline V gene encodes CDR1 LGHNA and CDR2 YSLEER. The CDR3 loop is CASSQDPSRLYEQYF. The CDR3 region has the DNA TGCGCCAGCAGCCAAGATCCATCCCGACTCTACGAGCAGTACTTC.

The V and J genes are TRBV9 and TRBJ2-1; D is uncertain. Trimming cost V 4 bases and J 5 bases, with 7 bases left between them. There are 12 residues in the CDR3. CDR1 is SGDLS, CDR2 YYNGEE, per germline. CDR3 sequence: CASSPGDNEQFF. The CDR3 DNA reads as TGTGCCAGCAGCCCCGGAGACAATGAGCAGTTCTTC.

V is TRBV7-3 and J is TRBJ2-1; D might be TRBD1 (6 bases). Trimming left V 1 base short and J 7 bases short, with 11 bases between. This CDR3 region has 14 residues. Germline lookup yields CDR1 SGHTA and CDR2 FQGTGA. The CDR3 sequence is CASSLNREGNEQFF. CDR3 DNA: TGTGCCAGCAGCTTAAACAGGGAAGGGAATGAGCAGTTCTTC.

The rearrangement joins TRBV7-6 to TRBJ2-7; 7 nucleotides match TRBD1. CDR1 is SGHVS, CDR2 FNYEAQ, per germline. The V and J ends lost 5 bases and 1 base, in that order; junction bases with no gene match: 11. This CDR3 is 16 amino acids long. Written as DNA, the CDR3 is TGTGCCAGCAGCCACGCCAGGACAGGCCTGTCCTACGAGCAGTACTTC. It yields the protein CASSHARTGLSYEQYF.

This clone was counted a single time. The chain links TRBV6-1 to TRBJ2-7; D is possibly TRBD2 (6 bases). Germline V gene data show CDR1 as MNHNS and CDR2 as SASEGT. V shed 6 bases and J shed 5 bases, with 17 bases lying between them. CDR3 size: 14 residues. The CDR3 spells CASSPQGGIHEQYF. The CDR3 DNA reads TGTGCCAGCAGCCCCCAGGGAGGAATTCACGAGCAGTACTTC.

This clone was seen more than once but under ten times. Other DNA sequences from this sample encode an identical CDR3 as well. This CDR3 is CASSSRETQYF. The CDR3 DNA is TGTGCCAGCAGCTCGAGGGAGACCCAGTACTTC. The chain uses TRBV7-9 and TRBJ2-5; no reliable D call. The CDR3 runs 11 residues. Germline V gene data show CDR1 as SEHNR and CDR2 as FQNEAQ (reference sequence). Trimming shortened V by 4 bases and J by 5 bases, and 5 bases separated the two germline ends.